These T cell receptor beta chains were read from a single sample in a study of molecular identifiers for immune sequencing clone quantification. Each CDR3 protein is one row after TCRdb ran MiXCR on the PCR reads. Seen here are about half a million distinct CDR3 sequences, about 20% observed once, and the top ten hold roughly 0.81%. The sequenced material came from naive CD8+ T cells from blood, with Jurkat cell RNA spiked in. The receptors here all came from a human donor in good health. Some libraries in this study had Jurkat cell RNA spiked in. Both conserved end residues are part of each CDR3. The D gene is left open where the match is weak. A clone size is listed for some rows: how often the clone was seen (once, few, many), or a class if it is expanded.

CDR3	DNA	D	size	J	V
CASSFRGTEQYF	TGTGCCAGCAGCTTCAGAGGGACCGAGCAGTACTTC	.	few	TRBJ2-7	TRBV5-8
CASSVGGGYPPEQHF	TGTGCCAGCAGTGTTGGCGGGGGGTACCCCCCCGAGCAGCACTTC	TRBD2	once	TRBJ2-7	TRBV2
CASSLHSGQNNVLGTEAFF	TGCGCCAGCAGCCTCCACAGCGGACAGAATAATGTGCTCGGCACTGAAGCTTTCTTT	.	many	TRBJ1-1	TRBV4-1
CAIRDFRGSNTGELFF	TGTGCCATCAGAGACTTCAGGGGGTCGAACACCGGGGAGCTGTTTTTT	TRBD1	many	TRBJ2-2	TRBV10-3
CASSLSSGDRANTEAFF	TGTGCCAGCAGCCTTTCCTCGGGGGACAGGGCGAACACTGAAGCTTTCTTT	TRBD1	few	TRBJ1-1	TRBV14
CASASLGGAETQYF	TGCGCCAGCGCGAGTCTAGGAGGGGCCGAGACCCAGTACTTC	.	.	TRBJ2-5	TRBV5-1
CSARDPTGLAGVRDTQYF	TGCAGTGCTAGAGACCCGACAGGGCTAGCGGGGGTTAGAGATACGCAGTATTTT	TRBD2	.	TRBJ2-3	TRBV20-1
CASSQGGGGGLQFF	TGCGCCAGCAGCCAAGGTGGTGGAGGGGGGCTGCAGTTCTTC	.	many	TRBJ2-1	TRBV4-1
CASSLGLLTAQYF	TGTGCCAGCAGCTTAGGGTTGCTTACGGCCCAGTACTTC	.	few	TRBJ2-5	TRBV7-6
CASSLGLAFDEQYF	TGTGCCAGCAGCTTAGGGTTAGCTTTCGACGAGCAGTACTTC	.	few	TRBJ2-7	TRBV7-2
CASSSLIQTDVNYNEQFF	TGTGCCAGCAGCTCACTAATCCAGACAGACGTCAACTACAATGAGCAGTTCTTC	.	many	TRBJ2-1	TRBV7-9
CASSFSAGGYTDTQYF	TGCGCCAGCAGCTTCTCCGCGGGAGGTTACACAGATACGCAGTATTTT	TRBD2	many	TRBJ2-3	TRBV5-1
CASSSMTKPETQYF	TGTGCCAGCAGCTCCATGACTAAGCCGGAGACCCAGTACTTC	.	few	TRBJ2-5	TRBV7-9
CASSVYEQFF	TGTGCCAGCAGTGTATATGAGCAGTTCTTC	.	many	TRBJ2-1	TRBV2
CASSIGRWETQYF	TGTGCCAGCAGCATTGGGCGGTGGGAGACCCAGTACTTC	.	.	TRBJ2-5	TRBV9
CSVSGTRGHEQYF	TGCAGCGTCTCCGGGACTAGAGGTCACGAGCAGTACTTC	TRBD2	many	TRBJ2-7	TRBV29-1
CAWSGPTSSYEQYF	TGTGCCTGGAGTGGACCGACTAGCTCCTACGAGCAGTACTTC	.	many	TRBJ2-7	TRBV30
CASSEAVLAVFGEQFF	TGTGCCAGCAGTGAAGCGGTACTAGCGGTATTCGGTGAGCAGTTCTTC	TRBD2	few	TRBJ2-1	TRBV2
CAGSKGSTEAFF	TGTGCCGGCAGTAAGGGTAGCACTGAAGCTTTCTTT	.	.	TRBJ1-1	TRBV28
CASSDLGYPNQPQHF	TGTGCCAGCAGTGATCTGGGTTACCCAAATCAGCCCCAGCATTTT	.	.	TRBJ1-5	TRBV2
CASRNPTSGRAYEQYF	TGTGCCAGCAGAAACCCGACTAGCGGGAGGGCCTACGAGCAGTACTTC	TRBD2	few	TRBJ2-7	TRBV6-1
CSAPRGGDTDQPQHF	TGCAGTGCTCCCCGAGGAGGGGATACTGATCAGCCCCAGCATTTT	.	few	TRBJ1-5	TRBV20-1
CASSGTGTASSYNEQFF	TGTGCCAGCAGCGGCACCGGGACCGCAAGCTCCTACAATGAGCAGTTCTTC	.	few	TRBJ2-1	TRBV9
CASSYTGITEAFF	TGTGCCAGCAGTTACACGGGGATCACTGAAGCTTTCTTT	.	few	TRBJ1-1	TRBV6-2/TRBV6-3
CASSTGQGYGEQYF	TGTGCCAGCAGCACGGGACAGGGCTATGGAGAGCAGTACTTC	TRBD1	many	TRBJ2-7	TRBV7-9
CASSQRERRYEQYF	TGTGCCAGCAGTCAGCGGGAGAGACGCTACGAGCAGTACTTC	TRBD2	few	TRBJ2-7	TRBV28
CSARASGGRYEQYF	TGCAGTGCTAGAGCTAGCGGGGGGCGCTACGAGCAGTACTTC	TRBD2	.	TRBJ2-7	TRBV20-1
CASSQDWFVGNTEAFF	TGCGCCAGCAGCCAAGATTGGTTCGTAGGGAACACTGAAGCTTTCTTT	.	many	TRBJ1-1	TRBV4-3
CASLSLFLGNTGELFF	TGTGCCAGTCTCAGCCTCTTCTTGGGGAACACCGGGGAGCTGTTTTTT	.	few	TRBJ2-2	TRBV6-2/TRBV6-3
CASSLESRNTEAFF	TGTGCCAGCAGTTTAGAGTCCAGGAACACTGAAGCTTTCTTT	.	.	TRBJ1-1	TRBV12-3/TRBV12-4
CASSIRQVGGYEQYF	TGTGCCAGCAGTATACGACAGGTAGGGGGATACGAGCAGTACTTC	.	few	TRBJ2-7	TRBV27
CASSSDYEKLFF	TGTGCCAGCAGCTCAGACTATGAAAAACTGTTTTTT	.	many	TRBJ1-4	TRBV7-9
CASSLGQGVYNEQFF	TGTGCCAGCAGCTTGGGACAGGGGGTCTACAATGAGCAGTTCTTC	TRBD1	.	TRBJ2-1	TRBV7-9
CASRGTEQYF	TGTGCCAGCCGGGGGACCGAGCAGTACTTC	.	many	TRBJ2-7	TRBV6-6
CASSLRSHIYEQYF	TGTGCCAGCAGTCTTAGGAGTCATATCTACGAGCAGTACTTC	.	.	TRBJ2-7	TRBV6-5
CASTSGTHEQYF	TGCGCCAGCACCTCAGGGACCCACGAGCAGTACTTC	.	many	TRBJ2-7	TRBV5-1
CASSPRTSPFYEQYF	TGTGCCAGCAGTCCAAGGACTAGCCCTTTCTACGAGCAGTACTTC	TRBD2	.	TRBJ2-7	TRBV28
CASSYPDRGRGDTQYF	TGTGCCAGCAGTTACCCCGACAGGGGAAGGGGCGATACGCAGTATTTT	TRBD1	.	TRBJ2-3	TRBV6-2/TRBV6-3
CASSLAHTSGSYEQYF	TGTGCCAGCAGCTTAGCGCATACTAGCGGGAGTTACGAGCAGTACTTC	TRBD2	many	TRBJ2-7	TRBV7-8
CASTTGGMNTEAFF	TGTGCCAGCACCACAGGGGGGATGAACACTGAAGCTTTCTTT	TRBD1	many	TRBJ1-1	TRBV7-2
CASRPPSYNEQFF	TGTGCCAGCAGGCCCCCATCCTACAATGAGCAGTTCTTC	.	.	TRBJ2-1	TRBV5-5
CASSAWAGDERYF	TGTGCCAGCAGCGCCTGGGCCGGGGACGAGCGGTACTTC	.	once	TRBJ2-7	TRBV7-6
CASSFGVVGSLRSYNEQFF	TGTGCCAGCAGTTTCGGTGTTGTCGGGAGTTTAAGGTCCTACAATGAGCAGTTCTTC	.	few	TRBJ2-1	TRBV27
CASSPTGAFYNEQFF	TGTGCCAGCAGTCCGACAGGGGCGTTCTACAATGAGCAGTTCTTC	TRBD1	many	TRBJ2-1	TRBV28
CASSLEDYDRDYTDTQYF	TGTGCCAGCAGCTTAGAGGATTACGACAGGGACTACACGGATACGCAGTATTTT	.	.	TRBJ2-3	TRBV7-6